This TCR beta chain derives from a study of blood T cell repertoires in COVID-19. Across the study: The United States, Italy and Spain supplied acute and convalescent COVID-19 samples. In each case, the material was cDNA or gDNA derived from T cells, B-cell-depleted T cells, or PBMCs.

The germline V gene encodes CDR1 SEHNR and CDR2 FQNEAQ (reference sequence). V was trimmed by 7 bases and J by 1 base, leaving 19 bases between them. The CDR3 extends over 16 amino acids. In the authors' methods: Amplified reference gene primers provided the basis for estimating nucleated cell counts. The table came from immunoSEQ multiplex PCR; TCRdb's copy has only in-frame clones and leaves some out. V, J and clone size are those of that table, while D and trimming were read from the DNA. The sample consists of about 37,000 clones, 90% to 95% of them appearing once. The receptor was derived from a woman between 25 and 40 years old in a cohort sampled during active COVID-19. The V call is TRBV7-9, the J call TRBJ2-5; perhaps TRBD1 as D (7 bases). The specimen sequenced was peripheral blood. The DNA of the CDR3 is TGTGCCAGCACCATAGGGCCCAGGGGGGCCCAAGAGACCCAGTACTTC. This gives the protein CASTIGPRGAQETQYF.